This TCR beta chain originates from a study of cytomegalovirus exposure and HLA in healthy donors. Regarding this clone: Its antigen is as yet unknown.

The study, taken as a whole, reports: Later analysis demonstrated an association between a missense DCLRE1C variant and TCR beta V- and J-gene trimming. In a later analysis, HLA-C alleles had the fewest associated TCRs, DRB1 alleles the most. Common viral pathogens (according to a later analysis) appeared linked to several of the most significant clusters. An analysis was carried out at a later point. It showed that HLA-associated TCR beta chains were more clonally expanded than equally common non-associated chains.

The PCR ran on 60 Vbeta and 13 Jbeta primers. Here immunoSEQ multiplex PCR was the method, and the copy in TCRdb shows in-frame clones only, minus some. Of 100,000 to 150,000 clones detected, around 70% appear once; the ten largest clones hold 1.6%. V shed 3 bases, J shed 5 bases, and the junction held 11 bases outside the gene matches. Looked up from germline, CDR1 is PRHDT and CDR2 is FYEKMQ (reference sequence). This CDR3 is 17 amino acids long. The rearrangement uses TRBV13 and TRBJ2-2, with 8 bases lining up with TRBD2. This sequence was found in a man aged 25-45 years in good health and CMV-seropositive. Sequenced: PBMCs. CDR3 amino acids: CASSFLGVAGPTGELFF. DNA for the CDR3: TGTGCCAGCAGCTTCCTCGGGGTAGCGGGACCTACCGGGGAGCTGTTTTTT. The complete variable domain, with remaining parts taken from reference TRBV13 and TRBJ2-2, reads AAGVIQSPRHLIKEKRETATLKCYPIPRHDTVYWYQQGPGQDPQFLISFYEKMQSDKGSIPDRFSAQQFSDYHSELNMSSLELGDSALYFCASSFLGVAGPTGELFFGEGSRLTVL.